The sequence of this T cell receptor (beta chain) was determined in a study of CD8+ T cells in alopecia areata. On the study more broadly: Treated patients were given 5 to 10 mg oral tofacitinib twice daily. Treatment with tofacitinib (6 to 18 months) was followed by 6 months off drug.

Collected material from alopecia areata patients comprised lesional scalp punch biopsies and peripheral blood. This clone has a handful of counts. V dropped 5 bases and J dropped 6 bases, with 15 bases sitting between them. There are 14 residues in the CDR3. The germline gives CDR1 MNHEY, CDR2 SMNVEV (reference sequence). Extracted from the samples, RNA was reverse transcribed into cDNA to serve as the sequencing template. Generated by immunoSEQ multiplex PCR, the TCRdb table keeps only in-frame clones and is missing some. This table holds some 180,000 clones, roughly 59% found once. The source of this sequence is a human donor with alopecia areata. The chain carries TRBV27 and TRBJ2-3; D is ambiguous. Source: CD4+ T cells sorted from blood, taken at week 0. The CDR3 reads CASSKARVMDTQYF. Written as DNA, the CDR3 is TGTGCCAGCAGTAAGGCCCGAGTAATGGATACGCAGTATTTT.